This entry concerns a single T cell receptor (beta chain). Its target is not known. Primers included in the PCR were 60 Vbeta and 13 Jbeta primers. In the authors' methods: About 11 million of 80 million or so unique TCR beta chains were shared, per a later count. Clones were read by immunoSEQ multiplex PCR, and TCRdb kept only the in-frame ones, dropping some. Clonal size and the V and J genes are those of that table, whereas D and trimming came from the DNA. This sample carries under 200,000 clones, approximately 86% of them seen once, and the ten largest clones take approximately 2%. The data were taken from a study of cytomegalovirus exposure and HLA in healthy donors. Study results and limitations: Data from an earlier analysis indicated that most TCR beta V segments were productive either about 90% or about 30% of the time. Many donors carried some public TCRs, although rarity characterized most TCR sequences.

The length of the CDR3 is 15 residues. V was pared by 2 bases and J by 1 base, with 4 bases of the junction left unmatched. The rearrangement joins TRBV23-1 to TRBJ1-1, with 7 bases fitting TRBD1. TRBV23-1 is flagged as an ORF with uncertain function. Sequencing was performed on PBMCs. The TCR sequence derives from a young woman in good health and CMV-seronegative. In DNA form, the CDR3 reads TGCGCCAGCAGTCAAAAGGACAGGACGAACACTGAAGCTTTCTTT. Protein product: CASSQKDRTNTEAFF.